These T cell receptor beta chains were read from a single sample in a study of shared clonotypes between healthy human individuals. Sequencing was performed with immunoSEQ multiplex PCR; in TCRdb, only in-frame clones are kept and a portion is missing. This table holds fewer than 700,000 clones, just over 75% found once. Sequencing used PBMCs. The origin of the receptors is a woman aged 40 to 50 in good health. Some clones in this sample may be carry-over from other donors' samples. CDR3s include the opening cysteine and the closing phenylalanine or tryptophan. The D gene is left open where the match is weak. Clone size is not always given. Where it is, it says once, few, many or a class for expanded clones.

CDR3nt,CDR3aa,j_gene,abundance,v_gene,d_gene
TGCAGCTCCCACGCTCGGGGCCAAGAGACCCAGTACTTC,CSSHARGQETQYF,TRBJ2-5,-,TRBV29-1,-
TGTGCCAGCACTCCGCCCGGAGGATGGGACACCGGGGAGCTGTTTTTT,CASTPPGGWDTGELFF,TRBJ2-2,once,TRBV28,-
TGTGCCAGCAGCTTAGTAGGGACTAGCGGGGCAACCTACGAGCAGTACTTC,CASSLVGTSGATYEQYF,TRBJ2-7,-,TRBV7-9,TRBD2
TGTGCCAGCAGTTACATTAGGTCCGAGCAGTACTTC,CASSYIRSEQYF,TRBJ2-7,-,TRBV28,-
TGCGCCAGCAGCTTGGGAGGGAGGGCCGGGGATGAGCAGTTCTTC,CASSLGGRAGDEQFF,TRBJ2-1,-,TRBV5-1,TRBD2
TGTGCCAGCAGTTTAGTGTTCAATCAGCCCCAGCATTTT,CASSLVFNQPQHF,TRBJ1-5,-,TRBV27,-
TGCAGCGTTGAACAGGGGATGAACACTGAAGCTTTCTTT,CSVEQGMNTEAFF,TRBJ1-1,-,TRBV29-1,-
TGTGCCAGCAGCCGGGGGATGGAGGGCTACACCTTC,CASSRGMEGYTF,TRBJ1-2,-,TRBV9,-
TGTGCCAGCAGCTTAGTTGGGGGGCTAGCGGGAGGTCTCCATGAGCAGTTCTTC,CASSLVGGLAGGLHEQFF,TRBJ2-1,-,TRBV7-9,TRBD2
TGTGCCAGCAGCCCAACGACAGGGAACACTGAAGCTTTCTTT,CASSPTTGNTEAFF,TRBJ1-1,-,TRBV11-2,-
TGTGCCAGCAGCCCCCAGACAGGGGGCCCAGACGAGCAGTACTTC,CASSPQTGGPDEQYF,TRBJ2-7,few,TRBV4-2,TRBD1
TGTGCCAGCAGCAGGACCCCAACTAATGAAAAACTGTTTTTT,CASSRTPTNEKLFF,TRBJ1-4,-,TRBV7-6,-
TGTGCCAGCAGTAGGGGCTCTGGGGCCAACGTCCTGACTTTC,CASSRGSGANVLTF,TRBJ2-6,once,TRBV6-5,-
TGCGCCAGCACTCAAAGCGGGAAAGGGAACACCGGGGAGCTGTTTTTT,CASTQSGKGNTGELFF,TRBJ2-2,-,TRBV10-2,TRBD2
TGTGCCAGCAGTCCTTTTGCGAGACAGACCTCTGGAAACACCATATATTTT,CASSPFARQTSGNTIYF,TRBJ1-3,-,TRBV27,-
TGTGCCTGGACCCCCCCCCGACTAGCGATCACCTACGAGCAGTACTTC,CAWTPPRLAITYEQYF,TRBJ2-7,few,TRBV30,TRBD2
TGCGCCAGCAGTGAGGTCGGGACAGGCACCACAGATACGCAGTATTTT,CASSEVGTGTTDTQYF,TRBJ2-3,-,TRBV10-1,TRBD1
TGTGCCAGTAAGTCCCCGGGACAGGGGGCTAGCGAGCAGTACTTC,CASKSPGQGASEQYF,TRBJ2-7,-,TRBV19,TRBD1
TGCAGCGTTGAGTCCCCCTCCCTAGATACGCAGTATTTT,CSVESPSLDTQYF,TRBJ2-3,-,TRBV29-1,-
TGTGCCCTGGAATCCGGCGCCACTGAAGCTTTCTTT,CALESGATEAFF,TRBJ1-1,-,TRBV30,-
TGCGCCAGCAGCCGCCGTTGGGCGGGAGGATACGAGCAGTACTTC,CASSRRWAGGYEQYF,TRBJ2-7,-,TRBV4-1,TRBD2
TGCAGCGTTGACAGGGGGCTCGGAACCGGGGAGCTGTTTTTT,CSVDRGLGTGELFF,TRBJ2-2,once,TRBV29-1,TRBD1
TGTGCCAGTGTACAGGTTCCCCCCACTAACTATGGCTACACCTTC,CASVQVPPTNYGYTF,TRBJ1-2,-,TRBV28,-